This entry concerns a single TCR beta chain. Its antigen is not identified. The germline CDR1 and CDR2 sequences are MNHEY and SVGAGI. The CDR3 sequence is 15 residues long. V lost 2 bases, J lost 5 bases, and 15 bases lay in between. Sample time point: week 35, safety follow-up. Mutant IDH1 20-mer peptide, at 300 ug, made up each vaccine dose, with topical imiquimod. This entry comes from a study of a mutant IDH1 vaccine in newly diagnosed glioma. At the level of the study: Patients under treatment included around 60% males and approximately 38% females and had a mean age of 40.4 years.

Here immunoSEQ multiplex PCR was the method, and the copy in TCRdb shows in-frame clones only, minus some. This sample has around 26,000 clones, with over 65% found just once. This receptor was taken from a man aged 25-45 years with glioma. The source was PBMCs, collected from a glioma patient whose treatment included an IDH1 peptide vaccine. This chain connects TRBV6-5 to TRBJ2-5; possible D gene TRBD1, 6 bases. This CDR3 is CASSYRTGSGETQYF. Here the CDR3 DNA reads TGTGCCAGCAGTTACCGAACAGGGTCGGGTGAGACCCAGTACTTC.